This T cell receptor beta chain derives from a study of Ad26.COV2.S vaccination and SARS-CoV-2 variants. Study overall: Within the COV1001 Ad26.COV2.S trial arm, the donor was enrolled. Dosing was one shot or two shots 56 days apart.

Only in-frame clones appear in the TCRdb table, and some are missing; sequencing was by immunoSEQ multiplex PCR. The data show 300,000 to 400,000 clones, 75% to 90% seen once. Treatment of the sample: some 19 received Ad26.COV2.S at low or high dose, single or two shots; several received placebo; per-sample allocation not given. The study sampled participants on day 63 after the first vaccine or placebo injection. Germline V gene sequence: CDR1 LGHDT, CDR2 YNNKEL (reference sequence). V gave up 5 bases and J gave up 0 bases, with 8 bases separating them. The CDR3 totals 14 residues. Sample: peripheral blood, taken in a trial of Ad26.COV2.S vaccine versus placebo. This receptor was taken from a person aged 18-65 years who received the Ad26.COV2.S COVID-19 vaccine or a placebo. The genes are TRBV3-1 (or the pseudogene TRBV3-2) and TRBJ1-5; D remains ambiguous. DNA of the CDR3: TGTGCCAGCAGCGGACGGTATAGCAATCAGCCCCAGCATTTT. Protein product: CASSGRYSNQPQHF.